These T cell receptor beta chains were read from a single sample in a study of T-cell reconstitution after alpha-beta-depleted transplantation in children. TCRdb independently ran MiXCR on the PCR reads; one entry per CDR3 protein. The data contain about a million distinct CDR3 sequences, roughly 29% of them singletons. The input for sequencing was PBMCs, mostly from graft donor cells, taken 360 days after TCRalphabeta/CD19-depleted stem cell transplant. The receptors derive from a boy under two years old who had a stem cell transplant for SCID, so the T cells may come from the graft donor. CDR3s include the opening cysteine and the closing phenylalanine or tryptophan. The D gene is left open where the match is weak. A row's size may be missing; if present it is once, few, many or a size class.

.,many,TRBV7-2,TRBJ2-1,TGTGCCAGCAGCTTACGAGGGGTCAATGAGCAGTTCTTC,CASSLRGVNEQFF
TRBD1,.,TRBV12-3/TRBV12-4,TRBJ1-5,TGTGCCAGCACCTTAGACAGGGTTAAGCCCCAGCATTTT,CASTLDRVKPQHF
TRBD2,.,TRBV25-1,TRBJ2-1,TGTGCCAGCAGAGCTAGCGGGCGATACAATGAGCAGTTCTTC,CASRASGRYNEQFF
.,.,TRBV29-1,TRBJ1-2,TGCAGCGTTGAGGGGACAATAGGCATTGGCTACACCTTC,CSVEGTIGIGYTF
TRBD1,few,TRBV5-1,TRBJ2-7,TGCGCCAGCAGCATTGGGACAGCGGTCTACGAGCAGTACTTC,CASSIGTAVYEQYF
.,.,TRBV6-2/TRBV6-3,TRBJ2-6,TGTGCCAGCAGTCCTCAGTTGGGGGCCCTCTCTGGGGCCAACGTCCTGACTTTC,CASSPQLGALSGANVLTF
.,.,TRBV10-3,TRBJ2-6,TGTGCCATCAGTGACGGTAACTCACCCTCTGGGGCCAACGTCCTGACTTTC,CAISDGNSPSGANVLTF
TRBD2,.,TRBV20-1,TRBJ2-3,TGCAGTGCTAGAGGGTTACCGGGACTAGCGGGGGGGCCAGAAAGGGCGCAGTATTTT,CSARGLPGLAGGPERAQYF
TRBD1,.,TRBV11-2,TRBJ1-2,TGTGCCAGCAGCTTAGAGGAGGCCCCACGGACAGGCCCACGGAACTATGGCTACACCTTC,CASSLEEAPRTGPRNYGYTF
.,.,TRBV28,TRBJ2-6,TGTGCCAGCAGTTTGCTCGGGGCCCCCGGGGCCAACGTCCTGACTTTC,CASSLLGAPGANVLTF
TRBD2,.,TRBV2,TRBJ2-7,TGTGCCAGCAGTTTTCGTCGGGGGGGGGCCGGCATTTCCTCCTACGAGCAGTACTTC,CASSFRRGGAGISSYEQYF
.,few,TRBV24-1,TRBJ2-5,TGTGCCACCAGTGATTCCCAGCTTAGCGCGGGAGAGACCCAGTACTTC,CATSDSQLSAGETQYF
.,.,TRBV6-5,TRBJ1-1,TGTGCCAGCAGTTACCGCGGGGCCACTGAAGCTTTCTTT,CASSYRGATEAFF
.,.,TRBV6-5,TRBJ2-1,TGTGCCAGCAGTTACTCGGACAGCTCGGCTAATGAGCAGTTCTTC,CASSYSDSSANEQFF
.,.,TRBV4-2,TRBJ2-4,TGTGCCAGCAGCCAAGATCTACCCAAAAACATTCAGTACTTC,CASSQDLPKNIQYF
.,few,TRBV5-1,TRBJ2-1,TGCGCCAGCAGCTTGGGACCCTCGGCGGAGTTCTTC,CASSLGPSAEFF
.,few,TRBV12-3/TRBV12-4,TRBJ2-7,TGTGCCAGCAGTTTAGGGACAGCTCAGTACTTC,CASSLGTAQYF
TRBD1,few,TRBV7-2,TRBJ1-5,TGTGCCAGCAGCACGACAGGGAGGAATCAGCCCCAGCATTTT,CASSTTGRNQPQHF